The 31 T cell receptor beta chains listed next were all sequenced from one sample in a study of beta chain features in type 1 diabetes. Expressed TCRB transcripts were sequenced after all isolated RNA was converted to cDNA. Assay used: immunoSEQ multiplex PCR; TCRdb lists only in-frame clones, some missing. The sample includes some 240,000 clones, about 11% of them seen just once. The sample consisted of central memory CD4+ T cells from blood. These receptors were obtained from a young man in good health.

In DNA form, the CDR3 reads TGTGCCAGCAGCTTAGGGTATGAGCTGTTTTTT. It translates to CASSLGYELFF. The chain is built from TRBV7-2 and TRBJ2-2; no clear D. This CDR3 comprises 11 residues. V dropped 1 base and J dropped 11 bases, with 5 bases sitting between them. Germline V gene data show CDR1 as SGHTA and CDR2 as FQGNSA.

This chain links TRBV2 with TRBJ1-2; D is ambiguous. The CDR3 spans 11 residues. V gave up 7 bases and J gave up 12 bases, with 15 bases separating them. Germline CDR1 is SNHLY and CDR2 is FYNNEI. The CDR3 is CASKVYGDNTF. CDR3 nucleotides: TGTGCCAGCAAGGTATACGGTGACAACACCTTC. Full variable domain (outside the CDR3, taken from reference TRBV2 and TRBJ1-2): EPEVTQTPSHQVTQMGQEVILRCVPISNHLYFYWYRQILGQKVEFLVSFYNNEISEKSEIFDDQFSVERPDGSNFTLKIRSTKLEDSAMYFCASKVYGDNTFGSGTRLTVV.

In its sample, this clone was seen a few times. CDR3 protein: CASSFPSGTAYGYTF. The CDR3 DNA sequence: TGTGCCAGCAGCTTCCCCTCCGGGACAGCCTATGGCTACACCTTC. The rearrangement joins TRBV5-4 to TRBJ1-2; 7 bases are shared with TRBD1. Germline loops: CDR1 SGHNT, CDR2 YYREEE (reference sequence). Germline trimming cut 2 bases from V and 4 bases from J; bases unmatched to any gene: 8. The CDR3 sequence is 15 residues long. Looking up the rest from reference TRBV5-4 and TRBJ1-2 gives the full variable domain: ETGVTQSPTHLIKTRGQQVTLRCSSQSGHNTVSWYQQALGQGPQFIFQYYREEENGRGNFPPRFSGLQFPNYSSELNVNALELDDSALYLCASSFPSGTAYGYTFGSGTRLTVV.

This clone has ten or more counts. V usage is TRBV7-2 and J usage is TRBJ2-3; 7 bases are a match to TRBD2. CDR1 is SGHTA, CDR2 FQGNSA, per germline. V shed 4 bases and J 6 bases; nucleotides not matched to a gene: 13. This CDR3 has 16 residues. CDR3 bases: TGTGCCAGCAGCTACCGCCCCGGGACTACGGGGGATACGCAGTATTTT. This sequence encodes CASSYRPGTTGDTQYF.

This clone turned up a few times. The chain links TRBV28 to TRBJ1-4; D is undetermined. Trimming removed 9 bases from V and 3 bases from J, with 8 bases in between. CDR1 MDHEN and CDR2 SYDVKM come from the germline V gene. This CDR3 spans 12 amino acids. CDR3 nucleotides: TGTGCCAGTACGATACCTAATGAAAAACTGTTTTTT. Protein: CASTIPNEKLFF.

This clone came up a few times. The rearrangement joins TRBV9 to TRBJ2-3; TRBD2 matches at 12 bases. In germline, CDR1 is SGDLS, CDR2 YYNGEE. V shed 0 bases, J shed 5 bases, and the junction held 4 bases outside the gene matches. CDR3 length equals 16 residues. CDR3 sequence: CASSVAASGRGDTQYF. The DNA of the CDR3 is TGTGCCAGCAGCGTAGCGGCTAGCGGGAGGGGAGATACGCAGTATTTT.

This clone was observed a handful of times. Other DNA sequences of this sample code for an identical CDR3. The rearrangement links TRBV30 to TRBJ2-7; D is unclear. The V gene lost 2 bases and the J gene lost 4 bases, with 6 bases spanning the gap. The CDR3 runs to 11 residues. Germline V gene data show CDR1 as GTSNPN and CDR2 as SVGIG (reference sequence). The CDR3, as DNA: TGTGCCTGGAGTCTCGGTTACGAGCAGTACTTC. Translated: CAWSLGYEQYF.

This clone came up a few times. J is TRBJ2-3 and V is TRBV2; TRBD2 is a possible D gene (6 bases). This CDR3 is built from 13 residues. The V gene's germline CDR1 is SNHLY and CDR2 FYNNEI. Trimming shortened V by 4 bases and J by 6 bases, and 11 bases separated the two germline ends. The chain's CDR3 is CASSGPGVDTQYF. CDR3 in DNA: TGTGCCAGCAGTGGTCCGGGGGTTGATACGCAGTATTTT.

This chain connects TRBV14 to TRBJ2-2; 11 nucleotides line up with TRBD1. The CDR3 is made up of 16 amino acids. Germline CDR1 reads SGHDN; CDR2 reads FVKESK. Germline trimming cut 4 bases from V and 7 bases from J; bases unmatched to any gene: 8. Here the CDR3 reads CASSRPGTGGFGELFF. The CDR3 nucleotides read TGTGCCAGCAGCCGCCCCGGGACAGGGGGGTTCGGGGAGCTGTTTTTT.

This clone was seen a handful of times. This chain links TRBV5-1 with TRBJ2-1, with 9 positions matching TRBD2. CDR3 length equals 16 residues. The ends lost 4 bases at V and 4 bases at J; junction bases unmatched: 9. CDR1 and CDR2 from the germline V gene are SGHRS and YFSETQ. This chain's CDR3 is CASSVGTSRNYNEQFF. The CDR3, as DNA: TGCGCCAGCAGCGTTGGGACTAGCAGAAATTACAATGAGCAGTTCTTC. The entire variable domain, with the rest obtained from reference TRBV5-1 and TRBJ2-1, is as follows: KAGVTQTPRYLIKTRGQQVTLSCSPISGHRSVSWYQQTPGQGLQFLFEYFSETQRNKGNFPGRFSGRQFSNSRSEMNVSTLELGDSALYLCASSVGTSRNYNEQFFGPGTRLTVL.

This clone was detected ten times or more. The chain has TRBV29-1 and TRBJ2-3; TRBD1 agrees at 9 bases. Germline lookup yields CDR1 SQVTM and CDR2 ANQGSEA. There are 14 residues in the CDR3. After removal of 6 bases from V and 3 bases from J, the junction contained 7 bases not matched to a gene. CDR3 in DNA: TGCAGCGTGGGGTCGGGACAGGGTACAGATACGCAGTATTTT. It translates to CSVGSGQGTDTQYF.

This CDR3 is CASSLGLNTEAFF. For the CDR3, the DNA is TGTGCCAGCAGCTTGGGGCTGAACACTGAAGCTTTCTTT. The chain is built from TRBV5-6 and TRBJ1-1; D call uncertain. V was trimmed by 0 bases and J by 0 bases, leaving 3 bases between them. The germline gives CDR1 SGHDT, CDR2 YYEEEE. This CDR3 has 13 amino acids.

This clone turned up a few times. The chain joins TRBV9 to TRBJ2-3; D might be TRBD1 (5 bases). V dropped 0 bases and J dropped 0 bases, with 5 bases sitting between them. This CDR3 comprises 14 residues. Germline V gene data show CDR1 as SGDLS and CDR2 as YYNGEE. The CDR3 nucleotides read TGTGCCAGCAGCGTAGACAGGAGCACAGATACGCAGTATTTT. Its protein product is CASSVDRSTDTQYF.

The chain is built from TRBV5-1 and TRBJ2-7, with no clear D. Per the germline V gene, CDR1 is SGHRS and CDR2 is YFSETQ. Trimming pared 2 bases from V and 2 bases from J, leaving 11 bases between. The CDR3 contains 14 residues. CDR3 DNA: TGCGCCAGCAGCTTAAACCAGAATACCTACGAGCAGTACTTC. Its protein is CASSLNQNTYEQYF.

This clone was found a few times. The chain carries TRBV19 and TRBJ2-7, with TRBD2 identical over 9 bases. CDR1 and CDR2 from the germline V gene are LNHDA and SQIVND (reference sequence). CDR3 size: 15 residues. J lost 5 bases, V lost 7 bases, and 12 bases had no gene match. The DNA of the CDR3 is TGTGCCAGTACCCCGAGGCGGGAGGGGTGCCACGAGCAGTACTTC. Protein product: CASTPRREGCHEQYF.

At least ten counts were recorded for this clone. V gene TRBV29-1 combines with J gene TRBJ2-4, with TRBD2 identical over 8 bases. The CDR3 contains 15 residues. Germline V CDR1 and CDR2: SQVTM, ANQGSEA. The trim removed 5 bases at V and 3 bases at J, leaving 9 bases unmatched. CDR3 bases: TGCAGCGTTCGTAGAGCGGGAGCGGGCAAAAACATTCAGTACTTC. It codes for CSVRRAGAGKNIQYF.

This clone was seen a few times. This chain uses TRBV5-1 with TRBJ2-1; weak D call: TRBD2 (5 bases). V was shortened by 7 bases and J by 10 bases, with 21 bases between the two germline ends. The CDR3 loop spans 14 amino acids. Germline V gene data show CDR1 as SGHRS and CDR2 as YFSETQ. CDR3 loop: CASGRTGIVGEQFF. In DNA form, the CDR3 reads TGCGCCAGCGGAAGGACGGGAATTGTTGGGGAGCAGTTCTTC.

This clone appeared a few times. J is TRBJ2-1 and V is TRBV30, with TRBD2 matching over 7 bases. With 2 bases clipped from V and 6 bases from J, the junction kept 16 bases outside the gene matches. Germline V gene data show CDR1 as GTSNPN and CDR2 as SVGIG (reference sequence). The CDR3 length is 17 residues. The CDR3, as DNA: TGTGCCTGGAGTTCTCCCTCGGGGGGACTGGAGGGCAATGAGCAGTTCTTC. Its translation is CAWSSPSGGLEGNEQFF.

V usage is TRBV28 and J usage is TRBJ2-3, with 9 nucleotides matching TRBD2. The length of the CDR3 is 14 residues. Germline values: CDR1 MDHEN, CDR2 SYDVKM. Trimming removed 6 bases from V and 2 bases from J; junction bases left unmatched: 3. The CDR3 DNA reads TGTGCCAGCAGGGTAGCGGGGGTCACAGATACGCAGTATTTT. It yields the protein CASRVAGVTDTQYF.

This clone was counted ten times or more. The chain carries TRBV29-1 and TRBJ1-2; D unresolved. The CDR3 is made up of 12 amino acids. Trimming removed 3 bases from V and 6 bases from J, with 11 bases in between. Germline loops: CDR1 SQVTM, CDR2 ANQGSEA. Here the CDR3 reads CSVDSLLDGYTF. Here the CDR3 DNA reads TGCAGCGTTGACAGCCTCTTAGATGGCTACACCTTC.

This clone was detected a few times. The rearrangement uses TRBV7-2 and TRBJ2-5, with D perhaps given as TRBD1 or TRBD2 (5 bases each). The CDR3 is made up of 16 amino acids. CDR1 is SGHTA, CDR2 FQGNSA, per germline. V lost 5 bases and J 5 bases, leaving 21 bases between the germline ends. The CDR3 sequence is CASSPQSDWWGETQYF. CDR3 coding DNA: TGTGCCAGCAGCCCTCAATCGGACTGGTGGGGGGAGACCCAGTACTTC.

The chain links TRBV29-1 to TRBJ1-1; 11 bases are shared with TRBD1. Per the germline V gene, CDR1 is SQVTM and CDR2 is ANQGSEA. Trimming at V came to 1 base and at J to 6 bases, leaving 4 bases not matched to a gene. CDR3 length: 14 amino acids. This chain's CDR3 is CSVEARDRGSEAFF. CDR3 DNA sequence: TGCAGCGTTGAAGCCCGGGACAGGGGGTCTGAAGCTTTCTTT.

The chain couples TRBV18 to TRBJ2-6; no reliable D call. V lost 3 bases and J 0 bases, leaving 15 bases between the germline ends. CDR1 is KGHSH, CDR2 LQKENI, per germline. This CDR3 is 18 amino acids long. Written as DNA, the CDR3 is TGTGCCAGCTCACCTCTATCGTCGACCTACTCTGGGGCCAACGTCCTGACTTTC. This codes for CASSPLSSTYSGANVLTF.

Of note for this clone: One end of the junction fails to match germline, which may point to a read error. V usage is TRBV6-1 and J usage is TRBJ2-5; 7 bases are shared with TRBD1. This CDR3 spans 16 amino acids. Per germline, CDR1 MNHNS and CDR2 SASEGT. The CDR3 DNA is TGTGCCATCAGTGGGATACAGGGGAAGGACCAAGAGACCCAGTACTTC. This sequence encodes CAISGIQGKDQETQYF.

The rearrangement links TRBV7-9 to TRBJ1-4; 10 bases line up with TRBD1. Germline V CDR1 and CDR2: SEHNR, FQNEAQ (reference sequence). The CDR3 has 15 residues. V lost 2 bases, J lost 7 bases, and 4 bases stayed unmatched. DNA for the CDR3: TGTGCCAGCAGCTTAATCCGGGACAGGGGTGAAAAACTGTTTTTT. Its protein product is CASSLIRDRGEKLFF.

In its sample, this clone was seen many times. J is TRBJ2-7 and V is TRBV7-3; D ambiguous. With 5 bases removed from V and 0 bases from J, the gap between germline ends came to 8 bases. Germline V gene lookup returns CDR1 SGHTA and CDR2 FQGTGA. CDR3 length: 13 residues. CDR3 DNA sequence: TGTGCCAGCAGCAGGCAGAGCTCCTACGAGCAGTACTTC. Translation gives CASSRQSSYEQYF.

This clone turned up a few times. The chain joins TRBV28 to TRBJ1-5; 12 bases map to TRBD1. CDR3 length: 16 residues. The germline CDR1 and CDR2 sequences are MDHEN and SYDVKM. With V trimmed by 6 bases and J by 6 bases, 9 bases remained unmatched. The CDR3 is CASRRPGQGAGQPQHF. DNA for the CDR3: TGTGCCAGCAGAAGACCGGGACAGGGGGCGGGTCAGCCCCAGCATTTT.

This clone came up a few times. This rearrangement joins TRBV15 to TRBJ1-1; 9 bases fit TRBD1. CDR3 length: 15 residues. Germline lookup yields CDR1 LNHNV and CDR2 YYDKDF (reference sequence). V gave up 8 bases and J gave up 3 bases; unmatched junction bases: 10. The chain's CDR3 is CATSYMTGGDTEAFF. For the CDR3, the DNA is TGTGCCACCTCCTACATGACAGGGGGAGACACTGAAGCTTTCTTT. The full variable domain, its missing parts supplied by reference TRBV15 and TRBJ1-1, is DAMVIQNPRYQVTQFGKPVTLSCSQTLNHNVMYWYQQKSSQAPKLLFHYYDKDFNNEADTPDNFQSRRPNTSFCFLDIRSPGLGDTAMYLCATSYMTGGDTEAFFGQGTRLTVV.

A word on this clone: Other DNA variants within this sample encode the same CDR3. The CDR3 loop is CASSLRGNQPQHF. The CDR3 nucleotides read TGTGCCAGCAGCTTGAGGGGGAATCAGCCCCAGCATTTT. The chain joins TRBV7-2 to TRBJ1-5; tentatively, D is TRBD1 (6 bases). V lost 3 bases to trimming and J lost 4 bases, with 7 bases between them. From germline, CDR1 is SGHTA and CDR2 FQGNSA. The CDR3 is 13 amino acids.

This clone was counted between two and nine times. This sequence joins TRBV30 and TRBJ2-1; the D gene is possibly TRBD1 (6 bases). The V gene lost 2 bases and the J gene lost 3 bases, with 8 bases spanning the gap. Germline V CDR1 and CDR2: GTSNPN, SVGIG (reference sequence). The CDR3 consists of 13 residues. This CDR3 is CAWSLRGYNEQFF. The CDR3 nucleotides are TGTGCCTGGAGTCTCAGGGGCTACAATGAGCAGTTCTTC.

J is TRBJ2-7 and V is TRBV5-1; the D gene is possibly TRBD2 (5 bases). The V gene lost 5 bases and the J gene lost 3 bases, with 12 bases spanning the gap. The CDR3 has 13 amino acids. Germline V gene lookup returns CDR1 SGHRS and CDR2 YFSETQ. The CDR3 region has the DNA TGCGCCAGCAGTCTGGACTTCTACTACGAGCAGTACTTC. Translated, it gives CASSLDFYYEQYF.